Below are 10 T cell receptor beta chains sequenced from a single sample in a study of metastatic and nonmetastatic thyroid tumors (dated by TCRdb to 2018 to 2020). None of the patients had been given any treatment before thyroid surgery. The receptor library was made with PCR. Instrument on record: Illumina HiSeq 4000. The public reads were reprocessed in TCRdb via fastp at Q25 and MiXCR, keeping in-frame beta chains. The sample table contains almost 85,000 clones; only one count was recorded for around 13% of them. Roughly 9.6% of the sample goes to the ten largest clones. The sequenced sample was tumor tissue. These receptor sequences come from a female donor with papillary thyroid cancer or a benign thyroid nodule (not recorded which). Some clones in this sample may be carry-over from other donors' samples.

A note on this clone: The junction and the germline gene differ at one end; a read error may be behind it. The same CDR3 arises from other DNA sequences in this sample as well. In DNA form, the CDR3 reads TGCAGTCCCGCGCTAGCTGGCACAGATACTCAGTATTTT. Translation: CSPALAGTDTQYF. The chain combines TRBV20-1 with TRBJ2-3; TRBD2 might be the D (5 bases). This CDR3 is built from 13 residues. CDR1 is DFQATT and CDR2 is SNEGSKA in the germline V gene (reference sequence).

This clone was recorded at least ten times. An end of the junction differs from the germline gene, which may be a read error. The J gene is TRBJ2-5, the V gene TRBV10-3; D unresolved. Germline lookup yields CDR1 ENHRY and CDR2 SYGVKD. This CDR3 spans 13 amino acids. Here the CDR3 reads CAINETTQETQYF. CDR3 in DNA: TGTGCCATCAATGAGACCACTCAAGAGACCCAGTACTTC.

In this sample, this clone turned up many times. The CDR3 sequence is CASSKQGAHSPLHF. As DNA, the CDR3 is TGTGCCAGCAGTAAACAGGGGGCTCATTCACCCCTCCACTTT. The rearrangement joins TRBV6-1 to TRBJ1-6, with 9 positions matching TRBD1. V lost 5 bases and J lost 8; bases outside the gene matches: 4. Germline-derived CDR1 and CDR2 are MNHNS and SASEGT. The CDR3 totals 14 residues.

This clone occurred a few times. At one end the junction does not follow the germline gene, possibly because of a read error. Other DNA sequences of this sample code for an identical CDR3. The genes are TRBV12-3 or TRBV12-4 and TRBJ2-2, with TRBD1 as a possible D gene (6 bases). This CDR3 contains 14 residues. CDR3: CASSRVAGAGELFF. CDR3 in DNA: TGCGCCAGCAGCCGTGTCGCAGGGGCCGGGGAGCTTTTTTTT.

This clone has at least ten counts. CDR3 in amino acids: CASSAGQGSQPQHF. In DNA form, the CDR3 reads TGCGCCAGCAGCGCGGGACAGGGGTCTCAGCCCCAGCATTTT. This rearrangement joins TRBV5-1 to TRBJ1-5, with 10 positions matching TRBD1. The CDR3 spans 14 residues. Germline V CDR1 and CDR2: SGHRS, YFSETQ. The trim removed 4 bases at V and 6 bases at J, leaving 4 bases unmatched.

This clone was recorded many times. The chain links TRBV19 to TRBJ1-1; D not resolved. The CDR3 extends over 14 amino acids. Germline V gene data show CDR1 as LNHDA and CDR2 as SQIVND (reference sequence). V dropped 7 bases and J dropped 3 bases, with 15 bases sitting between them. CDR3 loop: CASTPGGSHTEAFF. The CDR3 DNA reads TGTGCCAGTACCCCGGGTGGATCCCACACTGAAGCTTTCTTT.

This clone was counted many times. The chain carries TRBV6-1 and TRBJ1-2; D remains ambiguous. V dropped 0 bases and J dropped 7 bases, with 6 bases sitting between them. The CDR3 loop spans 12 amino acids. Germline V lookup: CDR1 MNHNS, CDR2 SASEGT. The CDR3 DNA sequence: TGTGCCAGCAGTGAAGCGCCCGGTGGCTACACCTTC. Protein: CASSEAPGGYTF.

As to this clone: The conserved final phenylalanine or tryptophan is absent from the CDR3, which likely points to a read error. CDR3 in amino acids: CASSVGGQVTEAFS. The CDR3 bases are TGTGCCAGCAGCGTAGGAGGACAGGTCACTGAAGCTTTCTCT. The chain is built from TRBV9 and TRBJ1-1; 7 bases are a match to TRBD1. The CDR3 contains 14 residues. V lost 0 bases, J lost 4 bases, and 3 bases stayed unmatched. Germline values: CDR1 SGDLS, CDR2 YYNGEE.

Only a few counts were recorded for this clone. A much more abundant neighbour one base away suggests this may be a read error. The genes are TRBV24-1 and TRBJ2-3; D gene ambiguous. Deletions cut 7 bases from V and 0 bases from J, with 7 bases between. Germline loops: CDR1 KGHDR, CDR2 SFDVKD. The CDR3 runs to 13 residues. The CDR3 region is CATRTLSTDTQYF. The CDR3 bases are TGTGCCACCAGGACCCTCAGCACAGATACGCAGTATTTT.

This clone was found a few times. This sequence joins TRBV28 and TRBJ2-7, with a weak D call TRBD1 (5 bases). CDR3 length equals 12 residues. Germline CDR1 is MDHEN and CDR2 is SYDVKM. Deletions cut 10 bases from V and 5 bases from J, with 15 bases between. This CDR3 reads CATTGQGHEQYF. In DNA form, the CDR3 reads TGTGCCACAACTGGGCAGGGCCACGAGCAGTACTTC.